This T cell receptor beta chain was obtained from a study of blood T cell repertoires in COVID-19. On the study more broadly: Acute-phase and convalescent COVID-19 samples originated in the United States, Italy and Spain. T cells, B-cell-depleted T cells, or PBMCs supplied cDNA or gDNA.

Germline CDR1 MNHEY, CDR2 SMNVEV (reference sequence). V lost 5 bases, J lost 5 bases, and 6 bases stayed unmatched. This CDR3 comprises 15 residues. In the original analysis: Nucleated cell counts were estimated from reference gene primer amplification. Produced via immunoSEQ multiplex PCR; TCRdb's table is partial and in-frame only. V, J and clone size are taken as reported in that table, and D and trimming were inferred from the DNA itself. The sample lists about 68,000 clones; more than 85% were seen once. Seattle's enrolled individuals joined amid active infection and were then monitored longitudinally.

The origin of this receptor is a man aged 35-49 years with COVID-19, enrolled during active disease. Material for sequencing was peripheral blood. The chain combines TRBV27 with TRBJ2-5; 12 bases are shared with TRBD1. This chain's CDR3 is CASSPGDRGRETQYF. The CDR3 DNA is TGTGCCAGCAGTCCCGGGGACAGGGGGCGGGAGACCCAGTACTTC.